This T cell receptor (beta chain) appears in the sequencing data of a study of cytomegalovirus exposure and HLA in healthy donors. Germline V gene lookup returns CDR1 SEHNR and CDR2 FQNEAQ (reference sequence). Trimming took 2 bases from V and 10 from J; bases not matched to a gene: 5. This CDR3 spans 13 amino acids. About this clone itself: No antigen is known for it.

The PCR used 60 Vbeta and 13 Jbeta primers. The assay was immunoSEQ multiplex PCR, and TCRdb's table has in-frame clones only and misses some. The table has approximately 86,000 clones, about 71% seen once. Findings and limits, study-wide: TCR beta chains associated with HLA were, in a later analysis, more clonally expanded than equally common others.

Sequencing input: PBMCs. The V and J genes are TRBV7-9 and TRBJ2-1, with 7 bases identical to TRBD2. The source is a man aged 55-75 years in good health and CMV-seronegative. The CDR3 region is CASSLLFGGEQFF. The CDR3 DNA is TGTGCCAGCAGCTTACTCTTCGGGGGGGAGCAGTTCTTC.